This T cell receptor (beta chain) was sequenced in a study of blood T cell repertoires in COVID-19 (TCRdb year 2020). Study-level background: Samples covering the acute and convalescent phases of COVID-19 were provided by collaborators in the United States, Italy and Spain. The material from the prospective study consisted of cDNA or gDNA derived from T cells, B-cell-depleted T cells, or PBMCs. Subjects who had been exposed to COVID-19, were actively infected with it, or had recovered from it provided the deeply sampled blood TCRbeta repertoires that made up the dataset. The repertoires were released in a freely available public database intended as a resource for research on the immune response to SARS-CoV-2. The samples were drawn from two sources: the first 160 participants of the ongoing ImmuneRACE study, and over 1,000 subjects contributed by 6 global collaborators. Nearly every sample came with metadata listing a de-identified subject ID, COVID-19 status, age in years and sex. Where available, HLA class I and class II types were obtained from metadata supplied by the sample provider rather than from assay-based typing. Study-level results and caveats: How much clinical and demographic metadata was included differed by source and by participant, and the metadata was provided uncurated.

The immunoSEQ Assay, a bias-controlled multiplex PCR, was used to amplify TCRbeta CDR3 regions from genomic DNA. Per the source publication's procedure: The number of nucleated cells in each sample was estimated from the amplification of reference gene primers within the assay. To quantify the absolute abundance of each unique TCRbeta CDR3 rearrangement, sequence reads were collapsed and filtered. For each sample, productive Simpson clonality was calculated as the square root of Simpson's diversity index over productive rearrangements. What TCRdb holds here is the immuneACCESS table cut down to in-frame rearrangements. Part of the clones is not present; checked against another copy, under half of the missing clones reflect an unresolved V gene, and the others are unexplained. The V and J calls and clone size are taken from that table; D and trimming were inferred from the DNA. This sample lists around 130,000 clones; approximately 90% were detected once. In total, the top ten clones hold 2.5% to 3% of the sample.

Counted from cysteine to phenylalanine, this CDR3 has 11 amino acids. This entry keeps only the CDR3 DNA: 33 bases, framed from base 1. The germline V gene supplies CDR1 MNHEY and CDR2 SVGAGI. About this clone: Its antigen target is currently unknown. One base away there is no much larger clone; base qualities are not given.

One collaborating source in Seattle enrolled patients during active infection and followed them longitudinally through the course of disease. Whole blood was collected in K2EDTA tubes by collaborating institutions according to the institutions' own protocols. For TCRbeta analysis, collaborators shipped samples as frozen whole blood, isolated PBMCs, or DNA extracted from either of those sample types. The receptor was derived from a human donor with COVID-19, enrolled during active disease. The donor label of this sample is uncertain. Sequenced sample: peripheral blood. The chain links TRBV6-5 with TRBJ1-5; the D gene remains uncertain. The nucleotide sequence reads as follows: TGTGCTGCGGGGATCAATCAGCCCCAGCATTTT. Its translation is CAAGINQPQHF.